Shown below are 23 T cell receptor beta chains from a single sample sequenced in a study of blood T cell repertoires in COVID-19. Assay: immunoSEQ multiplex PCR; the TCRdb copy retains only in-frame clones and omits some. Of around 230,000 clones in the sample, 83% are singletons; the top ten hold roughly 2.5%. The sequencing sample was made of peripheral blood. These receptor sequences come from a woman aged 35 to 49 with active or convalescent COVID-19.

The rearrangement joins TRBV29-1 to TRBJ1-4, with 11 bases identical to TRBD1. Germline CDR1 reads SQVTM; CDR2 reads ANQGSEA. J was trimmed by 7 bases and V by 4 bases; bases with no gene match: 2. This CDR3 is built from 13 residues. CDR3 region: CSVGGTGGEKLFF. Written as DNA, the CDR3 is TGCAGCGTTGGGGGGACAGGGGGTGAAAAACTGTTTTTT.

The rearrangement links TRBV12-3 or TRBV12-4 to TRBJ2-7; tentatively, D is TRBD1 (6 bases). The V end lost 6 bases, the J end lost 3 bases, and 12 bases lay between the germline ends. The CDR3 contains 13 residues. The CDR3 DNA follows: TGTGCCAGCAGACGGACAGAGGGCTACGAGCAGTACTTC. As protein: CASRRTEGYEQYF.

The chain carries TRBV11-3 and TRBJ2-2; 9 bases align to TRBD2. The V gene's germline CDR1 is SGHNT and CDR2 YENEEA. J gave up 3 bases and V 3 bases, and 5 bases lay outside the gene matches. The CDR3 totals 16 residues. This CDR3 reads CASSFGGGADTGELFF. Here the CDR3 DNA reads TGTGCCAGCAGCTTCGGCGGGGGGGCGGACACCGGGGAGCTGTTTTTT.

This sequence joins TRBV5-1 and TRBJ2-5; TRBD1 might be the D (6 bases). This CDR3 spans 15 amino acids. Germline V CDR1 and CDR2: SGHRS, YFSETQ. The ends were cut back, 4 bases at V and 2 bases at J, with 15 bases in the middle. The CDR3 DNA reads TGCGCCAGCAGCCCCCAGGGGCAGGCACAAGAGACCCAGTACTTC. It encodes CASSPQGQAQETQYF.

This clone has just a few counts. The V call is TRBV4-1, the J call TRBJ1-5; tentative D call: TRBD1 (6 bases). The germline V and J ends were trimmed by 1 base and 7 bases, with 11 bases remaining between them. The CDR3 spans 14 residues. Per the germline V gene, CDR1 is MGHRA and CDR2 is YSYEKL. The CDR3 DNA reads TGCGCCAGCAGCCAAGTAAGGGACACCCAGCCCCAGCATTTT. Amino acid sequence: CASSQVRDTQPQHF.

This chain connects TRBV15 to TRBJ1-3, with D hard to call. Germline assignment: CDR1 LNHNV and CDR2 YYDKDF (reference sequence). The ends were cut back, 11 bases at V and 4 bases at J, with 9 bases in the middle. CDR3 length equals 11 residues. The CDR3 DNA reads TGTGCCTCCCAGCGCGGAAACACCATATATTTT. Translation: CASQRGNTIYF.

The rearrangement links TRBV9 to TRBJ1-3; D might be TRBD1 (6 bases). This CDR3 spans 14 amino acids. Germline-derived CDR1 and CDR2 are SGDLS and YYNGEE. V was cut by 5 bases and J by 4 bases, with 13 bases left in between. DNA of the CDR3: TGTGCCAGCAGTTCGACAGGAACCGGAAACACCATATATTTT. It specifies CASSSTGTGNTIYF.

The chain recombines TRBV7-6 with TRBJ1-5; 7 bases line up with TRBD1. V dropped 5 bases and J dropped 6; count of bases not matched to a gene: 16. The CDR3 has 17 residues. Germline V CDR1 and CDR2: SGHVS, FNYEAQ. The CDR3 reads CASSPVVRQGSSQPQHF. In nucleotides, the CDR3 is TGTGCCAGCAGCCCCGTGGTCCGACAGGGTAGTTCTCAGCCCCAGCATTTT. The full variable domain, with the rest looked up from reference TRBV7-6 and TRBJ1-5, is GAGVSQSPRYKVTKRGQDVALRCDPISGHVSLYWYRQALGQGPEFLTYFNYEAQQDKSGLPNDRFSAERPEGSISTLTIQRTEQRDSAMYRCASSPVVRQGSSQPQHFGDGTRLSIL.

The chain recombines TRBV7-3 with TRBJ1-1, with 7 positions matching TRBD1. Trimming at V came to 4 bases and at J to 4 bases, leaving 6 bases not matched to a gene. This CDR3 is built from 14 residues. Germline loops: CDR1 SGHTA, CDR2 FQGTGA. Written as DNA, the CDR3 is TGTGCCAGCAGCTCGTCTGCAGGGGGCACTGAAGCTTTCTTT. Amino acid sequence: CASSSSAGGTEAFF.

The V gene is TRBV5-4, the J gene TRBJ1-5; TRBD1 aligns across 7 bases. V lost 4 bases and J lost 4; bases outside the gene matches: 5. The germline V gene encodes CDR1 SGHNT and CDR2 YYREEE (reference sequence). CDR3 length: 14 residues. CDR3 loop: CASSPGGNNQPQHF. DNA of the CDR3: TGTGCCAGCAGCCCAGGGGGGAATAATCAGCCCCAGCATTTT. Full variable domain (outside the CDR3, taken from reference TRBV5-4 and TRBJ1-5): ETGVTQSPTHLIKTRGQQVTLRCSSQSGHNTVSWYQQALGQGPQFIFQYYREEENGRGNFPPRFSGLQFPNYSSELNVNALELDDSALYLCASSPGGNNQPQHFGDGTRLSIL.

The chain couples TRBV3-1 (or the pseudogene TRBV3-2) to TRBJ2-6; no clear D gene. Trimming cost V 3 bases and J 5 bases, with 5 bases left between them. Germline V lookup: CDR1 LGHDT, CDR2 YNNKEL (reference sequence). The CDR3 loop spans 13 amino acids. The CDR3 DNA reads TGTGCCAGCAGCCAGGGCCGGGCCAACGTCCTGACTTTC. Its protein product is CASSQGRANVLTF.

The chain combines TRBV7-2 with TRBJ2-5; no clear D gene. The CDR3 contains 15 residues. V dropped 1 base and J dropped 5 bases, with 14 bases sitting between them. Germline-derived CDR1 and CDR2 are SGHTA and FQGNSA. CDR3 in amino acids: CASSLEWAGGETQYF. DNA for the CDR3: TGTGCCAGCAGCTTAGAGTGGGCAGGTGGGGAGACCCAGTACTTC.

This clone was picked up many times. The rearrangement joins TRBV19 to TRBJ2-1; D perhaps matches TRBD2 (5 bases). Germline V gene sequence: CDR1 LNHDA, CDR2 SQIVND (reference sequence). Trimming took off 1 base at V and 5 bases at J, with 9 bases between the two ends. The CDR3 extends over 14 amino acids. CDR3 DNA sequence: TGTGCCAGTAGTATAGTTCTAGCAAACAATGAGCAGTTCTTC. Its translation is CASSIVLANNEQFF. Full variable domain (rest looked up from reference TRBV19 and TRBJ2-1): DGGITQSPKYLFRKEGQNVTLSCEQNLNHDAMYWYRQDPGQGLRLIYYSQIVNDFQKGDIAEGYSVSREKKESFPLTVTSAQKNPTAFYLCASSIVLANNEQFFGPGTRLTVL.

CDR3 DNA: TGTGCCAGCAGTTACCTCATGACAGCTGGAAACACCATATATTTT. It yields the protein CASSYLMTAGNTIYF. The rearrangement joins TRBV6-5 to TRBJ1-3; D might be TRBD1 (5 bases). This CDR3 has 15 amino acids. From germline, CDR1 is MNHEY and CDR2 SVGAGI. Deletions cut 2 bases from V and 2 bases from J, with 10 bases between.

CDR3 amino acids: CASSWLGSGNTIYF. In nucleotides, the CDR3 is TGTGCCAGCAGCTGGCTCGGGTCTGGAAACACCATATATTTT. The chain carries TRBV5-4 and TRBJ1-3; no reliable D call. Looked up from germline, CDR1 is SGHNT and CDR2 is YYREEE (reference sequence). The V end was cut by 3 bases, the J end by 1 base, with 8 bases between. The CDR3 has 14 amino acids.

The chain has TRBV30 and TRBJ1-5, with D possibly matching TRBD1 (5 bases). CDR1 and CDR2 from the germline V gene are GTSNPN and SVGIG (reference sequence). This CDR3 is 13 amino acids long. With 2 bases removed from V and 3 bases from J, the gap between germline ends came to 8 bases. CDR3 protein: CAWSPGPNQPQHF. CDR3 DNA sequence: TGTGCCTGGAGTCCAGGGCCCAATCAGCCCCAGCATTTT.

This chain connects TRBV18 to TRBJ2-5; the match to TRBD1 covers 7 bases. V was clipped by 5 bases and J by 5 bases; unmatched bases: 11. Germline CDR1 is KGHSH and CDR2 is LQKENI. The CDR3 is 15 residues long. CDR3 sequence (DNA): TGTGCCAGCTCATCGCCGGGACAGCGGAGGGAGACCCAGTACTTC. Its protein product is CASSSPGQRRETQYF.

This clone was seen just once. The genes are TRBV19 and TRBJ2-7; D gene uncertain. The length of the CDR3 is 15 residues. Germline V gene data show CDR1 as LNHDA and CDR2 as SQIVND (reference sequence). Trimming removed 3 bases from V and 1 base from J, with 13 bases in between. The CDR3 DNA sequence: TGTGCCAGTAGTATTGCGGTAGCAGTTTCCTACGAGCAGTACTTC. Translating it yields CASSIAVAVSYEQYF.

V and J are TRBV5-1 and TRBJ2-5; 9 bases are a match to TRBD2. J gave up 1 base and V 4 bases, and 2 bases lay outside the gene matches. The germline V gene encodes CDR1 SGHRS and CDR2 YFSETQ. CDR3 length equals 14 residues. The CDR3 protein is CASSLAGFQETQYF. The CDR3 DNA follows: TGCGCCAGCAGCCTAGCGGGGTTCCAAGAGACCCAGTACTTC.

The rearrangement uses TRBV2 and TRBJ1-1; tentatively, D is TRBD1 (6 bases). Germline CDR1 reads SNHLY; CDR2 reads FYNNEI. V was shortened by 4 bases and J by 2 bases, with 14 bases between the two germline ends. The CDR3 length is 15 residues. This CDR3 is CASSVRGGLNTEAFF. CDR3 DNA: TGTGCCAGCAGTGTTAGGGGGGGACTCAACACTGAAGCTTTCTTT.

The genes are TRBV7-3 and TRBJ2-3, with D perhaps TRBD2 (6 bases). Trimming removed 1 base at V and 1 base at J, with 15 bases between. Germline V gene lookup returns CDR1 SGHTA and CDR2 FQGTGA. The CDR3 runs to 17 residues. The chain's CDR3 is CASSLKRTNTGTDTQYF. CDR3 in DNA: TGTGCCAGCAGCTTAAAGAGGACTAACACAGGCACAGATACGCAGTATTTT. Full variable domain (rest looked up from reference TRBV7-3 and TRBJ2-3): GAGVSQTPSNKVTEKGKYVELRCDPISGHTALYWYRQSLGQGPEFLIYFQGTGAADDSGLPNDRFFAVRPEGSVSTLKIQRTERGDSAVYLCASSLKRTNTGTDTQYFGPGTRLTVL.

This CDR3 is CASSSTGTLKTQYF. DNA for the CDR3: TGTGCCAGCAGTTCCACAGGGACGTTGAAGACCCAGTACTTC. J is TRBJ2-5 and V is TRBV27; TRBD1 might be the D (6 bases). This CDR3 is built from 14 residues. Germline lookup yields CDR1 MNHEY and CDR2 SMNVEV (reference sequence). Trimming removed 4 bases at V and 6 bases at J, with 15 bases between.

The J gene is TRBJ1-4, the V gene TRBV2; D remains unclear. The germline gives CDR1 SNHLY, CDR2 FYNNEI. With 6 bases removed from V and 8 bases from J, the gap between germline ends came to 16 bases. This CDR3 is 14 amino acids long. Here the CDR3 DNA reads TGTGCCAGCAGATATGCGGGTGGTGGGGAAAAACTGTTTTTT. Translating gives CASRYAGGGEKLFF.